The clone carrying this TCR beta chain was seen repeatedly, ten times or more. Stated time point: newly diagnosed GD, antithyroid drugs for less than 3 months. Generation of the TCR library employed RNA extracted from PBMCs. The data stem from a study of regulatory T cells in long-lasting Graves disease. Building of the TCR beta libraries involved iRepertoire HTBI primers and Arm-PCR of CDR3 regions. One entry per CDR3 protein results from TCRdb running MiXCR on the multiplex PCR reads. The sample consists of about 430,000 distinct CDR3 sequences, approximately 15% of them appearing once. Germline V gene data show CDR1 as MDHEN and CDR2 as SYDVKM. This CDR3 spans 16 amino acids. The trim removed 1 base at V and 2 bases at J, leaving 5 bases unmatched. These same data were also listed under a study on T cells in Graves' hyperthyroidism and ophthalmopathy. According to that study: If no ophthalmopathy progression occurred within 18 months, Graves' hyperthyroidism was stable.

This chain uses TRBV28 with TRBJ2-3; TRBD1 agrees at 8 bases. The receptor was derived from a woman in her 40s with Graves disease. Sequencing was performed on peripheral blood mononuclear cells (PBMCs), taken at new diagnosis, from a patient treated with antithyroid drugs. CDR3 nucleotides: TGTGCCAGCAGTTTATCCCTGGACAGGGCCACAGATACGCAGTATTTT. Its translation: CASSLSLDRATDTQYF.